The following is a T cell receptor beta chain sequence with its context. Its antigen specificity is not known. This may be a read error, as it is one base from a much larger clone. This sample is part of a study of molecular identifiers for immune sequencing clone quantification (dated by TCRdb to 2016 to 2019). The study in broad terms: For a replicate experiment, the RNA from either approximately 20,000 or 100,000 naive CD8 T cells was divided into five aliquots, and four of those aliquots went on to sequencing. The study was a methods study using CD8 T cells to benchmark molecular-identifier clustering-based TCR repertoire sequencing (MIDCIRS) and TCR RNA copy counting.

Naive CD8 T cell libraries were made from about 20,000 to 1,000,000 sorted cells using 10%, 30% or 50% of purified RNA. Naive CD8 T cells were FACS-sorted as CD8+CD4-CCR7+CD45RA+ on a BD FACSAria II into RLT Plus buffer. Around 11 TCR copies' worth of Jurkat RNA were spiked into about 20,000-1,000,000 naive CD8 T cell samples to test detection sensitivity. Enrichment of CD8 T cells was performed with RosetteSep CD8+ T Cell Enrichment Cocktail and Ficoll-Paque, after which ACK red cell lysis was carried out. Libraries came from PCR. The instrument was an Illumina HiSeq 4000. Bulk TCR libraries were generated as previously described, with the TCR primers listed in Table S5 used. The Qiagen AllPrep DNA/RNA kit was used to purify total RNA. Before analysis, reads from multiple sequencing runs of one library were combined. The study's own analysis went as follows. Only reads with exact TCR constant sequence were kept, trimmed to 150 nt, and grouped by their 12-nt molecular barcodes. Within each barcode group, reads were sub-clustered at a 15% Levenshtein threshold, and quality-weighted consensus sequences were built per RNA molecule. Non-functional sequences were filtered out, along with any lower-count sequence sitting one edit away from another sequence. Based on fitting two negative binomial distributions, any barcode sub-cluster with under 20% of the maximum read count was discarded. TCRdb applied fastp at Q25 and MiXCR to the public reads, then kept only in-frame beta chains. Rows with a matching CDR3 protein are joined into one entry that keeps the most common DNA and genes. These V and J calls derive from TCRdb rather than the authors' analysis. The sample table records fewer than 350,000 distinct CDR3 sequences; roughly a fifth of these occur just once. The biggest ten clones account for about 0.79% of the sample.

Findings and caveats that apply to the study as a whole: Spiked-in Jurkat TCR RNA (roughly 10 copies' worth), which is not part of the donor repertoire, was contained in the naive libraries. Identical TCR molecules sharing a barcode could cause highly expanded clone sizes to be underestimated. When barcode sub-clustering was left out, chimeric consensus sequences inflated TCR diversity, with chimeras reaching as high as 47%. Clones above 20 RNA copies held over 98% of molecules in CMV-specific effector cells but under 1% in naive cells. About three recovered TCR RNA copies per cell were obtained by modeling, versus 9 to 10 by digital PCR, implying a capture efficiency of about 30%. Spiked-in Jurkat TCR RNA equivalent to a single cell was reported to be detectable even among 750,000 to 1,000,000 naive CD8 T cells.

The receptor was isolated from a human donor in good health. Some libraries in this study had Jurkat cell RNA spiked in. The specimen sequenced was naive CD8+ T cells from blood, with Jurkat cell RNA spiked in. Per the publication, the cell subset or site label means: FACS-sorted CD8+CD4-CCR7+CD45RA+ naive T cells.

The CDR3 in this case is CARSVQRQTPYNEQFF. DNA sequence: TGTGCCCGGAGTGTACAACGACAAACCCCCTACAATGAGCAGTTCTTC. Rearrangement joined TRBV30 to TRBJ2-1, with the D gene too uncertain to name. The germline V gene (reference sequence) provides CDR1 GTSNPN and CDR2 SVGIG. From cysteine to phenylalanine, the CDR3 is 16 amino acids long. Just CDR3 DNA is preserved here, 48 bases in frame from base 1.